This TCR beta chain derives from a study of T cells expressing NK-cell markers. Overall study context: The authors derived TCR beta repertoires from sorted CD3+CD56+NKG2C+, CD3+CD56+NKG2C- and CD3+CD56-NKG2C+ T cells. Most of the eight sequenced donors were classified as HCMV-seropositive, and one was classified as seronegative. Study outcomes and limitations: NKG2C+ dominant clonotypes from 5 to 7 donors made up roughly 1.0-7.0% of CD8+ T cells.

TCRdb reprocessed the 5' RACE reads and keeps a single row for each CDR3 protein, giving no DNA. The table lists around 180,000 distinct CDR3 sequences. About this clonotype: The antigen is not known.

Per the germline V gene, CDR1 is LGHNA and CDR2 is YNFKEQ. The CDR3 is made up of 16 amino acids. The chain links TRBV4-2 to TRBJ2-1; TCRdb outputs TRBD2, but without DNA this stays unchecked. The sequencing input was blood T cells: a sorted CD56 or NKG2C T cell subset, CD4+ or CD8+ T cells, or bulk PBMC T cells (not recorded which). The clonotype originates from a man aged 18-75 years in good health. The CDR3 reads CASSQEGLAQDNEQFF.